Below are 27 T cell receptor beta chains sequenced from a single sample in a study of T cell clonality in common variable immunodeficiency. Measured with immunoSEQ multiplex PCR; TCRdb has only the in-frame clones, and not every one. The table lists roughly 34,000 clones, with no singletons. Specimen: peripheral blood mononuclear cells. The receptors derive from a person between 18 and 75 years old in good health.

This clone was detected ten times or more. The missing CDR3 end, 3 residues past where the read stops, is filled in from the germline J gene. This chain uses TRBV20-1 with TRBJ2-1; 9 bases align to TRBD1. The V segment lost 2 bases and the J segment 2 bases; nucleotides outside the gene matches: 4. Germline loops: CDR1 DFQATT, CDR2 SNEGSKA (reference sequence). The CDR3 runs to 15 residues. CDR3 protein: CSARSRQGAYNEQFF. Incomplete CDR3 DNA: TGCAGTGCTAGATCCAGACAGGGGGCCTACAATGAG.

This clone has ten or more counts. The read falls 3 residues short of the CDR3 end, and the missing part is taken from the germline J gene. The chain is built from TRBV5-1 and TRBJ2-1, with 7 bases aligning to TRBD1. V shed 4 bases and J 7 bases; nucleotides not matched to a gene: 8. CDR1 is SGHRS, CDR2 YFSETQ, per germline. This CDR3 spans 14 amino acids. The CDR3 region is CASSPWDSSNEQFF. CDR3 bases read: TGCGCCAGCAGCCCCTGGGACAGCTCAAATGAG.

This clone showed up many times. The CDR3 end is not reached by the read, which stops 3 residues before it; the germline J gene fills it in. J is TRBJ2-1 and V is TRBV4-2; 12 bases map to TRBD2. The CDR3 extends over 17 amino acids. The J segment lost 9 bases and the V segment lost 5 bases, leaving 14 bases of the junction unmatched. The V gene's germline CDR1 is LGHNA and CDR2 YNFKEQ. CDR3 DNA (partial): TGTGCCAGCAGCGAAGGCCCGACTAGCGGGAGTACGGGTGAG. It is translated as CASSEGPTSGSTGE. In full, the CDR3 reads CASSEGPTSGSTGEQFF.

This clone was observed at least ten times. From the germline J gene comes the end of the CDR3, since the read stops 3 residues before it. The V gene is TRBV29-1, the J gene TRBJ2-7; D possibly corresponds to TRBD1 (6 bases). Trimming took off 7 bases at V and 4 bases at J, with 14 bases between the two ends. CDR3 length: 12 residues. Germline assignment: CDR1 SQVTM and CDR2 ANQGSEA. The sequenced CDR3 bases are TGCAGCGCTCGGAATCAGGGGTACGAG. Translating it yields CSARNQGYE. The full CDR3 sequence reads CSARNQGYEQYF.

This clone was counted many times. An end of the junction does not agree with germline; a read error may underlie this. Read coverage stops 3 residues before the CDR3 terminus; the germline J gene supplies the remainder. The chain employs TRBV4-2 and TRBJ2-7, with 9 bases fitting TRBD2. Germline V CDR1 and CDR2: LGHNA, YNFKEQ. The CDR3 is made up of 15 amino acids. The DNA read from the CDR3 is TGCGCCAGCAGCCAAGGATTAGCGGGAGCCTACGAG. Amino acids: CASSQGLAGAYE. The whole CDR3 sequence reads CASSQGLAGAYEQYF.

There are many counts of this clone. Read data end 3 residues before the CDR3 end; the end is taken from the germline J gene. V is TRBV6-1 and J is TRBJ1-2, with a weak D call TRBD1 (5 bases). Germline V CDR1 and CDR2: MNHNS, SASEGT. V gave up 0 bases and J gave up 5 bases, with 16 bases separating them. CDR3 length: 16 amino acids. Here the CDR3 reads CASSEAWTSAGYGYTF. The sequenced part of the CDR3 DNA is TGTGCCAGCAGTGAAGCGTGGACAAGTGCAGGGTATGGC.

This clone was counted many times. The sequence runs out 3 residues before the end of the CDR3; the remainder is reconstructed from the germline J gene. The rearrangement uses TRBV28 and TRBJ2-7; 9 bases align to TRBD1. The CDR3 has 16 amino acids. Germline V gene lookup returns CDR1 MDHEN and CDR2 SYDVKM. V trimming: 9 bases; J trimming: 0 bases; junction bases outside the gene matches: 12. CDR3 bases read: TGTGCCAGTATTTCTAGCCGGGACAGGGCCTCCTACGAG. It yields the protein CASISSRDRASYE. In full, the CDR3 reads CASISSRDRASYEQYF.

This clone was recorded at least ten times. Read coverage stops 3 residues before the CDR3 terminus; the germline J gene supplies the remainder. The chain recombines TRBV18 with TRBJ2-1; 8 bases are shared with TRBD1. The CDR3 extends over 16 amino acids. Unmatched junction bases numbered 12, after V lost 4 bases and J lost 7 bases. Germline assignment: CDR1 KGHSH and CDR2 LQKENI. The part of the CDR3 DNA that was read is TGTGCCAGCTCACTTCTCCTGGCAGGGGGCAAAAATGAG. Translated, it gives CASSLLLAGGKNE. The full CDR3 sequence reads CASSLLLAGGKNEQFF.

This clone was recorded many times. The CDR3 goes on 3 residues after the read ends, and that part is filled in from the germline J gene. J is TRBJ1-6 and V is TRBV5-1; 7 bases are shared with TRBD1. CDR1 and CDR2 from the germline V gene are SGHRS and YFSETQ. There are 15 residues in the CDR3. V dropped 4 bases and J dropped 7; count of bases not matched to a gene: 8. Partial CDR3 DNA: TGCGCCAGCAGCCAAACGGGACAGCAAAATTCACCC. It specifies CASSQTGQQNSP. The full CDR3 protein is CASSQTGQQNSPLHF. The full variable domain, with the rest looked up from reference TRBV5-1 and TRBJ1-6, is KAGVTQTPRYLIKTRGQQVTLSCSPISGHRSVSWYQQTPGQGLQFLFEYFSETQRNKGNFPGRFSGRQFSNSRSEMNVSTLELGDSALYLCASSQTGQQNSPLHFGNGTRLTVT.

There are many counts of this clone. The read terminates 3 residues before the CDR3 end, so the remaining end is supplied by the germline J gene. The rearrangement links TRBV19 to TRBJ1-4; 9 nucleotides agree with TRBD1. Germline lookup yields CDR1 LNHDA and CDR2 SQIVND (reference sequence). This CDR3 has 14 amino acids. Losses at the gene ends were 5 bases for V and 6 bases for J; bases not matched to a gene: 4. The CDR3 sequence: CASSGQGWDEKLFF. The part of the CDR3 DNA that was read is TGTGCCAGTAGTGGACAGGGGTGGGATGAAAAA.

This clone showed up many times. The DNA read from the CDR3 is TGTGCCAGCTCACGGACACAGGGTTTTAATGAAAAA. The encoded protein is CASSRTQGFNEK. The complete CDR3 protein is CASSRTQGFNEKLFF. This rearrangement joins TRBV18 to TRBJ1-4, with D perhaps matching TRBD1 (6 bases). The sequence runs out 3 residues before the end of the CDR3; the remainder is reconstructed from the germline J gene. CDR1 is KGHSH, CDR2 LQKENI, per germline. The germline V and J ends were trimmed by 4 bases and 4 bases, with 13 bases remaining between them. The CDR3 is made up of 15 amino acids.

This clone was observed many times. The DNA ends 3 residues before the CDR3 does, and the rest of the CDR3 is filled in from the germline J gene. V usage is TRBV19 and J usage is TRBJ1-5; perhaps TRBD1 as D (5 bases). This CDR3 is built from 16 residues. Trimming took 3 bases from V and 1 from J, leaving 13 bases between them. Per the germline V gene, CDR1 is LNHDA and CDR2 is SQIVND (reference sequence). CDR3 sequence reads: CASSIAVGLSNQPQHF. CDR3 DNA (partial): TGTGCCAGTAGTATCGCAGTGGGGCTGAGCAATCAGCCC.

The sample holds many counts of this clone. CDR3 in amino acids: CASSLSQSTGELFF. CDR3 DNA, as far as it was read: TGTGCCAGCAGCTTATCGCAGTCCACCGGGGAG. The chain links TRBV7-9 to TRBJ2-2, with unresolved D. The read gets to within 3 residues of the CDR3 end, and the germline J gene fills in the rest. V shed 2 bases and J shed 4 bases, with 8 bases lying between them. CDR1 and CDR2 from the germline V gene are SEHNR and FQNEAQ (reference sequence). The CDR3 runs to 14 residues.

This clone occurred many times. The read ends 3 residues before the CDR3 terminus; that terminus is restored from the germline J gene. V usage is TRBV6-2 or TRBV6-3 and J usage is TRBJ2-7; the match to TRBD2 covers 7 bases. Per germline, CDR1 MNHEY and CDR2 SVGEGT. The CDR3 sequence is 11 residues long. V trimming: 7 bases; J trimming: 3 bases; junction bases outside the gene matches: 0. CDR3 residues: CASTSGYEQYF. The CDR3 bases that were read are TGTGCCAGCACTAGCGGCTACGAG.

This clone was recorded many times. CDR3 bases read: TGTGCCAGCAGCTACTCCTTGGGGGGTAATGAAAAA. Protein product: CASSYSLGGNEK. The entire CDR3 protein reads CASSYSLGGNEKLFF. The rearrangement links TRBV14 to TRBJ1-4; perhaps TRBD1 as D (5 bases). The CDR3 end falls 3 residues outside the read, so it is completed with the germline J gene. Germline V gene sequence: CDR1 SGHDN, CDR2 FVKESK. V dropped 5 bases and J dropped 4 bases, with 14 bases sitting between them. This CDR3 spans 15 amino acids.

This clone was seen many times. The CDR3 end falls 3 residues outside the read, so it is completed with the germline J gene. The gene calls are TRBV5-1 and TRBJ1-1; TRBD1 matches 7 bases. V shed 5 bases and J 1 base; nucleotides not matched to a gene: 11. The CDR3 is 16 residues long. Germline V CDR1 and CDR2: SGHRS, YFSETQ. The chain's CDR3 is CASSSVSRDRNTEAFF. Incomplete CDR3 DNA: TGCGCCAGCAGTTCAGTGTCCCGGGACAGGAACACTGAA.

The sample holds many counts of this clone. The read ends 3 residues before the CDR3 terminus; that terminus is restored from the germline J gene. The chain has TRBV12-3 or TRBV12-4 and TRBJ2-4; TRBD1 might be the D (6 bases). The CDR3 covers 13 residues. V was trimmed by 3 bases and J by 8 bases, leaving 11 bases between them. The CDR3 here is CASSLGAGDIQYF. Partial CDR3 DNA: TGTGCCAGCAGTTTGGGGGCTGGGGACATT.

At least ten counts were recorded for this clone. The read ends 3 residues early relative to the CDR3; the germline J gene fills the gap. J is TRBJ1-2 and V is TRBV20-1, with a possible D match to TRBD1 (5 bases). Germline CDR1 reads DFQATT; CDR2 reads SNEGSKA (reference sequence). The CDR3 runs 13 residues. Trimming shortened V by 3 bases and J by 2 bases, and 10 bases separated the two germline ends. Incomplete CDR3 DNA: TGCAGTGCTAGGGGGGGAAACAACTATGGC. Protein product: CSARGGNNYG. The whole CDR3 sequence is CSARGGNNYGYTF.

This clone was found many times. The CDR3 end lies 3 residues beyond the end of the read and is filled in from the germline J gene. The V call is TRBV6-2 or TRBV6-3, the J call TRBJ1-5; D ambiguous. V shed 8 bases and J shed 4 bases, with 15 bases lying between them. This CDR3 has 14 amino acids. Per the germline V gene, CDR1 is MNHEY and CDR2 is SVGEGT. CDR3 DNA (partial): TGTGCCAGCCGAGTTTTCTCGGGGAATCAGCCC. Amino acid sequence: CASRVFSGNQP. The whole CDR3 sequence is CASRVFSGNQPQHF.

This clone was recorded many times. Read coverage stops 3 residues before the CDR3 terminus; the germline J gene supplies the remainder. The gene calls are TRBV9 and TRBJ1-2, with 12 bases fitting TRBD1. Trimming took 1 base from V and 1 from J; bases not matched to a gene: 8. This CDR3 spans 18 amino acids. Per the germline V gene, CDR1 is SGDLS and CDR2 is YYNGEE. Incomplete CDR3 DNA: TGTGCCAGCAGCGTACGGGACAGGGGGCCCCTACTTAACTATGGC. The encoded protein is CASSVRDRGPLLNYG. The whole CDR3 protein reads CASSVRDRGPLLNYGYTF.

This clone was recorded many times. The CDR3 end falls 3 residues outside the read, so it is completed with the germline J gene. V gene TRBV20-1 combines with J gene TRBJ2-2, with 9 bases aligning to TRBD1. The J segment lost 3 bases and the V segment lost 5 bases, leaving 7 bases of the junction unmatched. Germline V lookup: CDR1 DFQATT, CDR2 SNEGSKA (reference sequence). The CDR3 spans 15 residues. The covered CDR3 bases are TGCAGTGCTGCCGGACAGGGGAAGTACACCGGGGAG. Translation: CSAAGQGKYTGE. The CDR3, in full, reads CSAAGQGKYTGELFF.

This clone was counted ten times or more. The read terminates 3 residues ahead of where the CDR3 ends, so the germline J gene completes it. V gene TRBV5-8 combines with J gene TRBJ1-1; possibly TRBD1 for D (6 bases). CDR1 SGHTS and CDR2 YDEGEE come from the germline V gene. Trimming shortened V by 1 base and J by 4 bases, and 11 bases separated the two germline ends. The length of the CDR3 is 14 residues. CDR3 DNA, as far as it was read: TGTGCCAGCAGCTTGAAGGGAGGGGGCACTGAA. It codes for CASSLKGGGTE. The full-length CDR3 reads as CASSLKGGGTEAFF.

Regarding this clone: The read ends 3 residues shy of where the CDR3 ends; the end is completed using the germline J gene. The chain joins TRBV2 to TRBJ2-2, with 12 bases aligning to TRBD1. Germline V CDR1 and CDR2: SNHLY, FYNNEI. The CDR3 is 15 amino acids. Trimming took 7 bases from V and 8 from J; bases not matched to a gene: 8. The CDR3 region is CASMGDRGLLGELFF. The sequenced part of the CDR3 DNA is TGTGCCAGCATGGGGGACAGGGGGCTACTTGGGGAG.

This clone came up many times. The read ends 3 residues shy of where the CDR3 ends; the end is completed using the germline J gene. The chain couples TRBV5-1 to TRBJ1-4; D may be TRBD1 (6 bases). This CDR3 comprises 14 residues. V shed 0 bases and J shed 8 bases, with 11 bases lying between them. CDR1 and CDR2 (germline): SGHRS, YFSETQ. CDR3 bases read: TGCGCCAGCAGCTTGGACAGGGCAGGGGAAAAA. Translation gives CASSLDRAGEK. The full CDR3 reads CASSLDRAGEKLFF.

In regard to this clone: The read ends 3 residues shy of where the CDR3 ends; the end is completed using the germline J gene. The chain combines TRBV7-9 with TRBJ2-4; tentative D call: TRBD1 (6 bases). Germline loops: CDR1 SEHNR, CDR2 FQNEAQ (reference sequence). The CDR3 has 14 amino acids. The CDR3: CASSLDRVFYGQYF. CDR3 DNA, as far as it was read: TGTGCCAGCAGCTTAGACAGGGTTTTCTATGGT.

At least ten counts were recorded for this clone. The read comes to an end 3 residues before the CDR3 does, leaving the germline J gene to fill in the end. The J gene is TRBJ1-1, the V gene TRBV30; unclear D gene. There are 13 residues in the CDR3. V was shortened by 1 base and J by 0 bases, with 6 bases between the two germline ends. Germline lookup yields CDR1 GTSNPN and CDR2 SVGIG (reference sequence). The sequenced part of the CDR3 DNA is TGTGCCTGGAGTGGGCAGGTGAACACTGAA. Encoded protein: CAWSGQVNTE. The whole CDR3 region reads CAWSGQVNTEAFF. The full variable domain, its missing parts supplied by reference TRBV30 and TRBJ1-1, is SQTIHQWPATLVQPVGSPLSLECTVEGTSNPNLYWYRQAAGRGLQLLFYSVGIGQISSEVPQNLSASRPQDRQFILSSKKLLLSDSGFYLCAWSGQVNTEAFFGQGTRLTVV.

This clone was recorded at least ten times. The read stops 3 residues short of the end of the CDR3; the missing end is completed from the germline J gene. The chain recombines TRBV6-2 or TRBV6-3 with TRBJ2-7, with 7 bases aligning to TRBD1. The CDR3 is made up of 17 amino acids. Germline values: CDR1 MNHEY, CDR2 SVGEGT. V lost 3 bases to trimming and J lost 0 bases; unmatched junction nucleotides: 11. The CDR3 sequence is CASSYQGGLYSSYEQYF. The CDR3 DNA, read in part, is TGTGCCAGCAGTTATCAAGGGGGCCTCTACTCCTCCTACGAG.